This T cell receptor (beta chain) is from a study of T cells in Graves' hyperthyroidism and ophthalmopathy. Regions amplified from RNA transcripts were the TCR beta CDR3 regions. With the HTBI primer set, the TCR CDR3 went through a first round of RT-PCR. In TCRdb, the multiplex PCR reads were re-called with MiXCR into one record per CDR3 protein. The sample carries 40,000 to 55,000 distinct CDR3 sequences, roughly 50% recorded once. This clonotype was seen only once. This CDR3 has 16 residues. Trimming took 4 bases from V and 3 from J; bases not matched to a gene: 8. The germline V gene has CDR1 MNHEY and CDR2 SVGAGI.

The rearrangement uses TRBV6-5 and TRBJ2-5, with 10 positions matching TRBD2. Sample: peripheral blood or thyroid tissue (not recorded which). The clonotype comes from a woman aged 45-65 years with Graves' hyperthyroidism. CDR3 sequence (DNA): TGTGCCAGCAGTTCTGCAGCGGGAGGGCCGGAAGAGACCCAGTACTTC. Translation gives CASSSAAGGPEETQYF.